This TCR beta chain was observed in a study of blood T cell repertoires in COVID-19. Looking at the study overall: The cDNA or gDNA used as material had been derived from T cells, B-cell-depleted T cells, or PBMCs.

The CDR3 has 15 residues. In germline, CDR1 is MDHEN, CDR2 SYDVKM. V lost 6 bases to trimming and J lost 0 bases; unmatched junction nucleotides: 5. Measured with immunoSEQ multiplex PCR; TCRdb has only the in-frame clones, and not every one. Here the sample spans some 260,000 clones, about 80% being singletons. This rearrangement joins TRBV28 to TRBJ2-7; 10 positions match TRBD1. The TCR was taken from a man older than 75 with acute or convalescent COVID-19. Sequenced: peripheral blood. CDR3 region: CASRPTGGNSYEQYF. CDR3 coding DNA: TGTGCCAGCAGGCCGACAGGGGGCAACTCCTACGAGCAGTACTTC. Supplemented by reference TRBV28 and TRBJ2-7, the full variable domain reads DVKVTQSSRYLVKRTGEKVFLECVQDMDHENMFWYRQDPGLGLRLIYFSYDVKMKEKGDIPEGYSVSREKKERFSLILESASTNQTSMYLCASRPTGGNSYEQYFGPGTRLTVT.